The clone carrying this T cell receptor (beta chain) was seen more than once but under ten times. Germline CDR1 SQVTM, CDR2 ANQGSEA. V lost 4 bases and J lost 14, with 15 bases in between. This CDR3 is 11 amino acids long. This sample was taken from a study of identical twins. TCRdb recomputed calls from the 5' RACE reads with MiXCR, one row per CDR3 protein. The sample carries hundreds of thousands of distinct CDR3 sequences, around 20% recorded once. These data are also associated with another study on T cells expressing NK-cell markers. That paper adds: Researchers got TCR beta repertoires out of sorted CD3+CD56+NKG2C+, CD3+CD56+NKG2C- and CD3+CD56-NKG2C+ T cells. Several experiments added an anti-gamma-delta TCR antibody to sort only alpha-beta TCR T cells. Dominant NKG2C+ clonotypes made up about 1.0-8% of CD8+ T cells in about six donors.

What was sequenced was PBMCs. The J gene is TRBJ2-1, the V gene TRBV29-1; D is undetermined. This clonotype was sampled from a woman between 18 and 29 years old in good health. The DNA of the CDR3 is TGCAGCGTTGGTTGGGCGAATGGGAAGTTCTTC. This encodes CSVGWANGKFF.